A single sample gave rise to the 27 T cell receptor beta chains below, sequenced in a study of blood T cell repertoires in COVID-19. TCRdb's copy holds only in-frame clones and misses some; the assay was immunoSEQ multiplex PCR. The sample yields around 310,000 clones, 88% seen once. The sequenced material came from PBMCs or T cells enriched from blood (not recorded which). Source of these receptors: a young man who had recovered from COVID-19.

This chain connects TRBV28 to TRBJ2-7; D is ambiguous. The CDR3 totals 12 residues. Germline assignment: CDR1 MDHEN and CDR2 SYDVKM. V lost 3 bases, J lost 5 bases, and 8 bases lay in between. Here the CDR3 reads CASSFVEDEQYF. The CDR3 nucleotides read TGTGCCAGCAGTTTCGTTGAGGACGAGCAGTACTTC. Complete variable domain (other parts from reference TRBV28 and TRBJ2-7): DVKVTQSSRYLVKRTGEKVFLECVQDMDHENMFWYRQDPGLGLRLIYFSYDVKMKEKGDIPEGYSVSREKKERFSLILESASTNQTSMYLCASSFVEDEQYFGPGTRLTVT.

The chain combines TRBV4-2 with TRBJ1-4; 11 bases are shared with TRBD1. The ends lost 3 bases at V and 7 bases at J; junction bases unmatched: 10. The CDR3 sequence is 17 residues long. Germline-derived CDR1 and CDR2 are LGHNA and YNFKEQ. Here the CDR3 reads CASSHKNPGQGGEKLFF. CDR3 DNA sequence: TGTGCCAGCAGCCATAAAAACCCGGGACAGGGGGGTGAAAAACTGTTTTTT.

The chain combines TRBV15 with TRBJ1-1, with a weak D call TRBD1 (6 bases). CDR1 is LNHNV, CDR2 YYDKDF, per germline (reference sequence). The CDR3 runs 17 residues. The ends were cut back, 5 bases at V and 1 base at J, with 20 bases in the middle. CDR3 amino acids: CATSHLLAGVQNTEAFF. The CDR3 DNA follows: TGTGCCACCAGCCACCTGTTGGCAGGGGTTCAGAACACTGAAGCTTTCTTT.

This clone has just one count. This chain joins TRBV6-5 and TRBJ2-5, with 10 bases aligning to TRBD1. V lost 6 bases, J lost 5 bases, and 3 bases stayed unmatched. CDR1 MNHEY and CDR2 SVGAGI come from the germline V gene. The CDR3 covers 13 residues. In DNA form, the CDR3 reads TGTGCCAGCAGGACAGGGGGCGTTGAGACCCAGTACTTC. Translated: CASRTGGVETQYF.

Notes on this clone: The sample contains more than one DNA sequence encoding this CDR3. Here the CDR3 reads CSVPGGYTF. The CDR3, as DNA: TGCAGCGTTCCCGGGGGCTACACCTTC. The rearrangement joins TRBV29-1 to TRBJ1-2; D is unresolved. Germline-derived CDR1 and CDR2 are SQVTM and ANQGSEA. Trimming stripped 5 bases from V and 8 bases from J, with 6 bases between. The CDR3 spans 9 residues.

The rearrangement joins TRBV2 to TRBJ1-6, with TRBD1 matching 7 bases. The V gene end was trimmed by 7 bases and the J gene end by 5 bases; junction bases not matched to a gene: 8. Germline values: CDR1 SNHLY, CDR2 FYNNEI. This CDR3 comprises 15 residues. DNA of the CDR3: TGTGCCAGCATGCTACAGGGGCCGGATAATTCACCCCTCCACTTT. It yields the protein CASMLQGPDNSPLHF.

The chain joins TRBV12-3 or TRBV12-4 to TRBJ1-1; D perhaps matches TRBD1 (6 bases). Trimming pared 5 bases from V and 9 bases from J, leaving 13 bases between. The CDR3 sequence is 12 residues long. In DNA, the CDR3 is TGTGCCAGCAGTAATTCCAGGGGAAAAGCTTTCTTT. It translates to CASSNSRGKAFF.

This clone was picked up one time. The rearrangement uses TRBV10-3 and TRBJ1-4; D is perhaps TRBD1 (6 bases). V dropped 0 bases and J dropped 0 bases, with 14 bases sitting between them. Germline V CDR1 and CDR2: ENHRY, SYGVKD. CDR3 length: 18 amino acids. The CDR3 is CAISESDSSTATNEKLFF. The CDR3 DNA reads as TGTGCCATCAGTGAGTCGGACAGCAGTACCGCAACTAATGAAAAACTGTTTTTT.

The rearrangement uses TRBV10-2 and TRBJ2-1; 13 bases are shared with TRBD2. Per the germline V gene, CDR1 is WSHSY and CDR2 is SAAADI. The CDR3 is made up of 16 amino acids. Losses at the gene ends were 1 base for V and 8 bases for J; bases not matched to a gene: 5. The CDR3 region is CASSEFGLAGEDEQFF. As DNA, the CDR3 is TGCGCCAGCAGTGAGTTCGGACTAGCGGGGGAGGATGAGCAGTTCTTC.

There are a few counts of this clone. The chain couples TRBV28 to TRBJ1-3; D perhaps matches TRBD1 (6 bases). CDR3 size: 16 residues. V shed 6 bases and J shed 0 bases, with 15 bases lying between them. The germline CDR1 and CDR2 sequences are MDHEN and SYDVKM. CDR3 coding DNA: TGTGCCAGCAGCAAACCCCTGGGGGCCTCTGGAAACACCATATATTTT. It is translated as CASSKPLGASGNTIYF. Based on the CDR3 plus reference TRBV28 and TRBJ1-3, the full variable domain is DVKVTQSSRYLVKRTGEKVFLECVQDMDHENMFWYRQDPGLGLRLIYFSYDVKMKEKGDIPEGYSVSREKKERFSLILESASTNQTSMYLCASSKPLGASGNTIYFGEGSWLTVV.

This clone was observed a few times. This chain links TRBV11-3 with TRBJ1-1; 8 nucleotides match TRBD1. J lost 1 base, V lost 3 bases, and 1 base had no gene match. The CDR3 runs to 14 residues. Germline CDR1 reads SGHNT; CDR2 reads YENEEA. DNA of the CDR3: TGTGCCAGCAGCTTGGGGACAGGGAACACTGAAGCTTTCTTT. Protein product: CASSLGTGNTEAFF.

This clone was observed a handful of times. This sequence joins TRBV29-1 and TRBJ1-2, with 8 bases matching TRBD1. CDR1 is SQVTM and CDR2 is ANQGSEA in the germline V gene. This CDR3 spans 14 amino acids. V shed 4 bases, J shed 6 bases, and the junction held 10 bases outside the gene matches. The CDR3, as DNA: TGCAGCGTTGTAAGGTCTCAGGGGGCTGATGGCTACACCTTC. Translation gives CSVVRSQGADGYTF.

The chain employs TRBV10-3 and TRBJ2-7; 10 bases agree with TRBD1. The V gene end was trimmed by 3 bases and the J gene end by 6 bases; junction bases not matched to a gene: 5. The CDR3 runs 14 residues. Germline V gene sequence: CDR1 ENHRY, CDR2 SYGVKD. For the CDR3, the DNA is TGTGCCATCAGTGAAGACAGGGGGCGAGTCGAGCAGTACTTC. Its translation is CAISEDRGRVEQYF.

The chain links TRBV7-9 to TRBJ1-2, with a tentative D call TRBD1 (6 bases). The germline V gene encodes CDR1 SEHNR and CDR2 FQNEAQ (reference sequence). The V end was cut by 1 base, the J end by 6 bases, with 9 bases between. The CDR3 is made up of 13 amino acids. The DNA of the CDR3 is TGTGCCAGCAGCTTAGGGACAGTCCATGGCTACACCTTC. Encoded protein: CASSLGTVHGYTF. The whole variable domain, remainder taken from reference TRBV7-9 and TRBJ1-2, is DTGVSQNPRHKITKRGQNVTFRCDPISEHNRLYWYRQTLGQGPEFLTYFQNEAQLEKSRLLSDRFSAERPKGSFSTLEIQRTEQGDSAMYLCASSLGTVHGYTFGSGTRLTVV.

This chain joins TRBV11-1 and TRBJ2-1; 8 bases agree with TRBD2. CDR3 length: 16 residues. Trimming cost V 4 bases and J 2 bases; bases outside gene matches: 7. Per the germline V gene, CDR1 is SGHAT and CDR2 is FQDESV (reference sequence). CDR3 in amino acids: CASSSTGGDPYNEQFF. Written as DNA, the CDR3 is TGTGCCAGCAGCTCCACCGGGGGGGACCCCTACAATGAGCAGTTCTTC.

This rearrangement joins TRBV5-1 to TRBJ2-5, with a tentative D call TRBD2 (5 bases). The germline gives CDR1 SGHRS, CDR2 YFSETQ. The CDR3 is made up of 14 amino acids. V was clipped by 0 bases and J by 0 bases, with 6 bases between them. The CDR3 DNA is TGCGCCAGCAGCTTGGCCGGGAACCAAGAGACCCAGTACTTC. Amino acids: CASSLAGNQETQYF.

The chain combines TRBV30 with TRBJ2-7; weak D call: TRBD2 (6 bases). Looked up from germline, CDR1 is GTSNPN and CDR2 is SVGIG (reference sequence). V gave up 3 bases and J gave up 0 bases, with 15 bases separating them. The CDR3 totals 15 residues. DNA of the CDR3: TGTGCCTGGAGCAAGGGACTTCTAAGCTCCTACGAGCAGTACTTC. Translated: CAWSKGLLSSYEQYF.

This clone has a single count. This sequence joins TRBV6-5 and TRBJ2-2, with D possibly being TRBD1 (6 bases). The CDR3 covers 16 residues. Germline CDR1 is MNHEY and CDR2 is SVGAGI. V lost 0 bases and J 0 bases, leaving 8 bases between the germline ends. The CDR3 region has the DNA TGTGCCAGCAGTTACTCAACAGGGTCGAACACCGGGGAGCTGTTTTTT. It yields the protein CASSYSTGSNTGELFF.

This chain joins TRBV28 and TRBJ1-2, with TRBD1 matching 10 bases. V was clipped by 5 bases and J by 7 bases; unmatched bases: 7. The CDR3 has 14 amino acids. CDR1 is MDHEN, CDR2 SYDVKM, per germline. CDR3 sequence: CASSGETGGFGYTF. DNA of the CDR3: TGTGCCAGCAGTGGGGAGACAGGGGGCTTTGGCTACACCTTC.

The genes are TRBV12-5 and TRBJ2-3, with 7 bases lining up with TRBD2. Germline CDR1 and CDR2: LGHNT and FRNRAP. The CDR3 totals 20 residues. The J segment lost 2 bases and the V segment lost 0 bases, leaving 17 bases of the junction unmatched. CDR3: CASGLVGLAVLELPTDTQYF. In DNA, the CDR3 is TGTGCTAGTGGTTTGGTAGGCCTAGCGGTTCTGGAGTTACCCACAGATACGCAGTATTTT.

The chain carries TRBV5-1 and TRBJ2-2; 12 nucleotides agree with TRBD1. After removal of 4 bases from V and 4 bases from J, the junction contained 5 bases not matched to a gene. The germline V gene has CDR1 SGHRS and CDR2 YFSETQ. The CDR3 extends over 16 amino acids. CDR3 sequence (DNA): TGCGCCAGCAGCCTGGGACAGGGGGCGCGCACCGGGGAGCTGTTTTTT. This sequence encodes CASSLGQGARTGELFF.

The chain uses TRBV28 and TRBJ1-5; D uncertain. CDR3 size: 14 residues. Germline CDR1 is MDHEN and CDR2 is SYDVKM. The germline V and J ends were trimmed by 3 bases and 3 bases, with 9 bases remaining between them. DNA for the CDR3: TGTGCCAGCAGTTTTCACGGGGACAATCAGCCCCAGCATTTT. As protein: CASSFHGDNQPQHF.

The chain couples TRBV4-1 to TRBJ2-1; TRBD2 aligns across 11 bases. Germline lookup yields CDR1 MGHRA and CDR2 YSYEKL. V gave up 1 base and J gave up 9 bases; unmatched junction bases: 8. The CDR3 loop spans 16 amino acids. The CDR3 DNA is TGCGCCAGCAGCCAAGGGGGCCTAGCGGGGGGTGTTGAGCAGTTCTTC. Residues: CASSQGGLAGGVEQFF.

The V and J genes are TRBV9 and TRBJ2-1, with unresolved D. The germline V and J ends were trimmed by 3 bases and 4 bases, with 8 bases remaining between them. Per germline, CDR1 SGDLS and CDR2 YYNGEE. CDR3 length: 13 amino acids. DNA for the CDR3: TGTGCCAGCAGCGGGCAGGTGTACAATGAGCAGTTCTTC. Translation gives CASSGQVYNEQFF.

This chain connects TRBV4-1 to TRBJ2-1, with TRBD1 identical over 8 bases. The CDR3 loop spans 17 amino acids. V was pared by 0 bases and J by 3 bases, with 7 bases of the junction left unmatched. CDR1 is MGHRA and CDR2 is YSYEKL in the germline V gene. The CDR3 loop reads CASSQDGGGTGYNEQFF. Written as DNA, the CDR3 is TGCGCCAGCAGCCAAGATGGGGGCGGGACAGGCTACAATGAGCAGTTCTTC.

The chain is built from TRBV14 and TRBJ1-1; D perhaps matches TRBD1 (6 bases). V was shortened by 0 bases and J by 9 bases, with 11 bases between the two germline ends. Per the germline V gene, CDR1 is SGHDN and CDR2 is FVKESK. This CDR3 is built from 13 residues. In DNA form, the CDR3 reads TGTGCCAGCAGCCAAGATTCTACAGGGAAAGCTTTCTTT. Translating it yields CASSQDSTGKAFF.

CDR3 coding DNA: TGTGCCACCAGTGATTCTACTAAAGGGCTAGCGGGGTCTGTTGAGCAGTTCTTC. It codes for CATSDSTKGLAGSVEQFF. The J gene is TRBJ2-1, the V gene TRBV24-1; TRBD2 matches at 9 bases. Germline V CDR1 and CDR2: KGHDR, SFDVKD. V was clipped by 2 bases and J by 9 bases; unmatched bases: 16. CDR3 size: 18 residues.